A single sample gave rise to the 29 T cell receptor beta chains below, sequenced in a study of a mutant IDH1 vaccine in newly diagnosed glioma. Specified time point: baseline, week 1 (first vaccination visit). Described treatment: pre-vaccination baseline after standard-of-care therapy. Produced via immunoSEQ multiplex PCR; TCRdb's table is partial and in-frame only. The sample records 75,000 to 100,000 clones, roughly 80% being singletons. Specimen: PBMCs, collected from a glioma patient treated with radiotherapy, temozolomide or both. These receptors were taken from a man aged 40-49 years with glioma. Some clones in this sample may be carry-over from other donors' samples.

The genes are TRBV5-8 and TRBJ1-5, with D unresolved. V dropped 2 bases and J dropped 7 bases, with 4 bases sitting between them. CDR1 and CDR2 from the germline V gene are SGHTS and YDEGEE. The CDR3 loop spans 11 amino acids. The CDR3, as DNA: TGTGCCAGCAGCTTAGAACAGCCCCAGCATTTT. It specifies CASSLEQPQHF. The full variable domain, its missing parts supplied by reference TRBV5-8 and TRBJ1-5, is EAGVTQSPTHLIKTRGQQATLRCSPISGHTSVYWYQQALGLGLQFLLWYDEGEERNRGNFPPRFSGRQFPNYSSELNVNALELEDSALYLCASSLEQPQHFGDGTRLSIL.

The rearrangement links TRBV18 to TRBJ1-4; D remains ambiguous. The germline V gene has CDR1 KGHSH and CDR2 LQKENI. The CDR3 extends over 17 amino acids. The ends were cut back, 2 bases at V and 3 bases at J, with 16 bases in the middle. CDR3 sequence (DNA): TGTGCCAGCTCACCATCCGTGGTAGATGGAGCTAATGAAAAACTGTTTTTT. Protein sequence: CASSPSVVDGANEKLFF.

CDR3 amino acids: CASLGLAGRETQYF. The CDR3, as DNA: TGTGCCAGCCTGGGACTAGCGGGGAGAGAGACCCAGTACTTC. The chain uses TRBV2 and TRBJ2-5, with 13 bases lining up with TRBD2. V gave up 8 bases and J gave up 4 bases; unmatched junction bases: 4. From germline, CDR1 is SNHLY and CDR2 FYNNEI. The CDR3 runs to 14 residues.

This chain connects TRBV4-1 to TRBJ2-3; 7 bases fit TRBD2. In germline, CDR1 is MGHRA, CDR2 YSYEKL. Trimming took 2 bases from V and 3 from J; bases not matched to a gene: 5. The CDR3 contains 15 residues. CDR3 in amino acids: CASSQLGGGTDTQYF. CDR3 DNA: TGCGCCAGCAGCCAATTGGGCGGGGGTACAGATACGCAGTATTTT.

This chain uses TRBV10-3 with TRBJ2-7, with 9 bases aligning to TRBD1. Germline lookup yields CDR1 ENHRY and CDR2 SYGVKD. This CDR3 is built from 15 residues. V lost 6 bases and J lost 2; bases outside the gene matches: 8. CDR3 nucleotides: TGTGCCATCAGCTTGGGACAGGGAGGCACCTACGAGCAGTACTTC. This sequence encodes CAISLGQGGTYEQYF.

A few counts support this clone. The chain couples TRBV4-1 to TRBJ1-2; the match to TRBD1 covers 9 bases. The CDR3 covers 14 residues. CDR1 is MGHRA and CDR2 is YSYEKL in the germline V gene. With V trimmed by 4 bases and J by 6 bases, 6 bases remained unmatched. The chain's CDR3 is CASSPGQGSNGYTF. DNA for the CDR3: TGCGCCAGCAGCCCGGGACAGGGTTCGAATGGCTACACCTTC.

This chain connects TRBV5-1 to TRBJ2-3, with D possibly TRBD2 on 7 matching bases. Germline CDR1 reads SGHRS; CDR2 reads YFSETQ. The ends were cut back, 4 bases at V and 1 base at J, with 13 bases in the middle. The CDR3 has 15 amino acids. CDR3 region: CASSPRGGGTDTQYF. CDR3 DNA: TGCGCCAGCAGCCCCCGAGGGGGGGGCACAGATACGCAGTATTTT.

This rearrangement joins TRBV6-5 to TRBJ2-1, with D uncertain. V was shortened by 4 bases and J by 7 bases, with 11 bases between the two germline ends. CDR1 is MNHEY, CDR2 SVGAGI, per germline. This CDR3 region has 13 residues. The CDR3 is CASSWTVGNEQFF. The CDR3 DNA follows: TGTGCCAGCAGTTGGACCGTGGGTAATGAGCAGTTCTTC.

This clone was seen a few times. The chain joins TRBV7-9 to TRBJ1-1; D remains ambiguous. CDR1 is SEHNR, CDR2 FQNEAQ, per germline (reference sequence). The length of the CDR3 is 13 residues. V was trimmed by 2 bases and J by 0 bases, leaving 4 bases between them. CDR3 nucleotide sequence: TGTGCCAGCAGCTTATTTTTGAACACTGAAGCTTTCTTT. The encoded protein is CASSLFLNTEAFF.

The chain links TRBV21-1 to TRBJ2-1; TRBD2 is taken as the D call from the table, unchecked against the DNA. TRBV21-1 has pseudogene status. This CDR3 has 18 residues. The CDR3 sequence is CASSKRVTGGISYNEQFF. The CDR3, as DNA: TGTGCCAGCAGCAAACGCGTAACGGGGGGGATCTCCTACAATGAGCAGTTCTTC.

This clone has more than one count but fewer than ten. This rearrangement joins TRBV7-9 to TRBJ2-1; 15 nucleotides align to TRBD2. CDR1 SEHNR and CDR2 FQNEAQ come from the germline V gene (reference sequence). The trim removed 8 bases at V and 7 bases at J, leaving 3 bases unmatched. This CDR3 is 14 amino acids long. CDR3 sequence (DNA): TGTGCCAGCGGGACTAGCGGGGGGATGAATGAGCAGTTCTTC. It encodes CASGTSGGMNEQFF.

The chain recombines TRBV19 with TRBJ1-1, with D uncertain. Germline V gene lookup returns CDR1 LNHDA and CDR2 SQIVND (reference sequence). Trimming took 7 bases from V and 0 from J, leaving 9 bases between them. This CDR3 region has 13 residues. CDR3 DNA: TGTGCCAGTACCAGGACTGTGAACACTGAAGCTTTCTTT. Translated: CASTRTVNTEAFF.

The chain combines TRBV14 with TRBJ1-6; D possibly corresponds to TRBD1 (6 bases). Germline V gives CDR1 SGHDN, CDR2 FVKESK. CDR3 length: 15 residues. V was pared by 1 base and J by 6 bases, with 10 bases between. The CDR3 sequence is CASSQVGRGNSPLHF. CDR3 nucleotide sequence: TGTGCCAGCAGCCAAGTGGGCAGGGGTAATTCACCCCTCCACTTT.

This clone was detected only once. The rearrangement uses TRBV6-5 and TRBJ2-2, with D hard to call. The CDR3 loop spans 11 amino acids. Germline V gene data show CDR1 as MNHEY and CDR2 as SVGAGI. V shed 7 bases and J shed 6 bases, with 6 bases lying between them. The CDR3 DNA sequence: TGTGCCAGCACTTTTTCCGGGGAGCTGTTTTTT. Translating gives CASTFSGELFF.

V gene TRBV5-4 combines with J gene TRBJ2-1, with D unresolved. CDR1 SGHNT and CDR2 YYREEE come from the germline V gene (reference sequence). The CDR3 runs 16 residues. The V end was cut by 1 base, the J end by 0 bases, with 11 bases between. The CDR3 nucleotides are TGTGCCAGCAGCTTGACCCGGGCGAGCTCCTACAATGAGCAGTTCTTC. This encodes CASSLTRASSYNEQFF.

In this sample, this clone is large. The J gene is TRBJ2-1, the V gene TRBV2; 9 nucleotides line up with TRBD2. CDR1 SNHLY and CDR2 FYNNEI come from the germline V gene. This CDR3 region has 16 residues. Here the CDR3 reads CADHLGRGGPYNEQFF. In nucleotides, the CDR3 is TGTGCGGACCACTTGGGGCGGGGGGGCCCCTACAATGAGCAGTTCTTC.

This clone turned up a few times. V is TRBV6-1 and J is TRBJ1-5; maybe TRBD1 (6 bases). V was trimmed by 6 bases and J by 2 bases, leaving 14 bases between them. The CDR3 contains 15 residues. CDR1 and CDR2 from the germline V gene are MNHNS and SASEGT. This chain's CDR3 is CASRKTGSGNQPQHF. Written as DNA, the CDR3 is TGTGCCAGCAGAAAAACAGGGTCGGGCAATCAGCCCCAGCATTTT.

This chain links TRBV11-2 with TRBJ2-1; 11 nucleotides align to TRBD2. The CDR3 is 16 amino acids. Germline V gene data show CDR1 as SGHAT and CDR2 as FQNNGV. J gave up 4 bases and V 4 bases, and 6 bases lay outside the gene matches. In DNA form, the CDR3 reads TGTGCCAGCAGCTCCCTAGCGGGGGGCCGTTACAATGAGCAGTTCTTC. Translated, it gives CASSSLAGGRYNEQFF.

This chain connects TRBV4-1 to TRBJ2-5, with TRBD1 matching over 9 bases. Germline V CDR1 and CDR2: MGHRA, YSYEKL. Trimming cost V 5 bases and J 5 bases; bases outside gene matches: 12. The length of the CDR3 is 16 residues. The CDR3 sequence is CASSGTPGQGGETQYF. The CDR3 DNA sequence: TGCGCCAGCAGCGGCACACCGGGACAGGGAGGGGAGACCCAGTACTTC.

In its sample, this clone was seen a few times. V gene TRBV7-9 combines with J gene TRBJ2-7, with a possible D match to TRBD1 (5 bases). Germline loops: CDR1 SEHNR, CDR2 FQNEAQ (reference sequence). This CDR3 has 13 amino acids. V gave up 0 bases and J gave up 3 bases, with 6 bases separating them. The CDR3 reads CASSLAGDYEQYF. The CDR3 nucleotides are TGTGCCAGCAGCTTAGCAGGGGACTACGAGCAGTACTTC. Variable domain in full (rest from reference TRBV7-9 and TRBJ2-7): DTGVSQNPRHKITKRGQNVTFRCDPISEHNRLYWYRQTLGQGPEFLTYFQNEAQLEKSRLLSDRFSAERPKGSFSTLEIQRTEQGDSAMYLCASSLAGDYEQYFGPGTRLTVT.

This chain joins TRBV6-5 and TRBJ1-2, with 7 nucleotides matching TRBD1. CDR1 and CDR2 (germline): MNHEY, SVGAGI. With 5 bases clipped from V and 7 bases from J, the junction kept 4 bases outside the gene matches. The CDR3 loop spans 12 amino acids. CDR3 nucleotides: TGTGCCAGCAGTGACAGGGTTGCTGGCTACACCTTC. It translates to CASSDRVAGYTF.

The V gene is TRBV2, the J gene TRBJ2-5; D is possibly TRBD2 (5 bases). The germline CDR1 and CDR2 sequences are SNHLY and FYNNEI. V lost 4 bases and J lost 7, with 13 bases in between. This CDR3 region has 13 residues. The CDR3 region is CASSGTEVRTQYF. CDR3 nucleotide sequence: TGTGCCAGCAGTGGGACGGAGGTCAGGACCCAGTACTTC.

The chain has TRBV9 and TRBJ2-7; D unresolved. Germline V gene data show CDR1 as SGDLS and CDR2 as YYNGEE. CDR3 length: 12 amino acids. Trimming removed 3 bases from V and 3 bases from J, with 7 bases in between. The CDR3 sequence is CASSADLYEQYF. Here the CDR3 DNA reads TGTGCCAGCAGCGCGGACCTCTACGAGCAGTACTTC.

The rearrangement links TRBV21-1 to TRBJ1-1; TRBD1 is the table's D call and was not checked against the DNA. TRBV21-1 is deemed a pseudogene. The CDR3 totals 16 residues. The CDR3 DNA reads as TGTGCCAGCAGCGCTCCCTTGACAGACTGGAACACTGAAGCTTTCTTT. Translating it yields CASSAPLTDWNTEAFF.

The rearrangement uses TRBV6-5 and TRBJ2-7, with 8 positions matching TRBD1. The germline CDR1 and CDR2 sequences are MNHEY and SVGAGI. After removal of 5 bases from V and 8 bases from J, the junction contained 14 bases not matched to a gene. This CDR3 comprises 15 residues. CDR3 sequence (DNA): TGTGCCAGCAGTCCACAGGGGGTGGATCCGGTCCAGCAGTACTTC. Translating it yields CASSPQGVDPVQQYF.

In DNA form, the CDR3 reads TGTGCCAGCAGCTTAGTTTCAAACTCTGGAAACACCATATATTTT. It translates to CASSLVSNSGNTIYF. The chain uses TRBV7-8 and TRBJ1-3; D remains unclear. Germline V CDR1 and CDR2: SGHVS, FQNEAQ. The CDR3 runs to 15 residues. V was cut by 1 base and J by 0 bases, with 7 bases left in between.

The chain employs TRBV7-9 and TRBJ2-5; 15 bases line up with TRBD2. This CDR3 is 17 amino acids long. Per germline, CDR1 SEHNR and CDR2 FQNEAQ (reference sequence). J was trimmed by 6 bases and V by 1 base; bases with no gene match: 6. In DNA form, the CDR3 reads TGTGCCAGCAGCTTAGGTGCTGGACTAGCGGGGGGGAAGACCCAGTACTTC. It encodes CASSLGAGLAGGKTQYF.

This chain joins TRBV27 and TRBJ1-1; D is perhaps TRBD1 (5 bases). CDR1 is MNHEY, CDR2 SMNVEV, per germline (reference sequence). This CDR3 region has 14 residues. V was shortened by 3 bases and J by 2 bases, with 10 bases between the two germline ends. The CDR3 reads CASSFGGPNTEAFF. CDR3 in DNA: TGTGCCAGCAGTTTTGGGGGACCAAACACTGAAGCTTTCTTT.

The chain carries TRBV30 and TRBJ1-1; the D gene is possibly TRBD1 (5 bases). Germline V CDR1 and CDR2: GTSNPN, SVGIG (reference sequence). The CDR3 is made up of 13 amino acids. The germline V and J ends were trimmed by 0 bases and 3 bases, with 8 bases remaining between them. The CDR3 here is CAWSVGEYTEAFF. The CDR3, as DNA: TGTGCCTGGAGTGTAGGGGAGTACACTGAAGCTTTCTTT.